This T cell receptor (beta chain) was identified in a study of T cells in Graves' hyperthyroidism and ophthalmopathy. When ophthalmopathy did not progress within 18 months, Graves' hyperthyroidism was considered stable. Uncontrolled infection, other autoimmune disease, pregnancy or lactation led to exclusion. It was RNA transcripts that yielded the amplified TCR beta CDR3 regions. The HTBI primer set was used in a first-round RT-PCR of the TCR CDR3. TCRdb processed the multiplex PCR reads anew with MiXCR; each CDR3 protein has one entry. The sample holds 700,000 or so distinct CDR3 sequences; about 17% are singletons and the top ten take about 8.4%. V was shortened by 2 bases and J by 6 bases, with 14 bases between the two germline ends. This CDR3 is 14 amino acids long. In germline, CDR1 is WNHNN, CDR2 SYGVQD (reference sequence). Findings and limits, study-wide: Most clonotypes expanded in the thyroid (above 0.001) were also present in blood.

This clonotype was detected ten times or more. Its antigen is undetermined. The source is a man aged 18-30 years with Graves' hyperthyroidism. The sample taken for sequencing was blood. The chain uses TRBV10-1 and TRBJ2-7; D not resolved. In DNA form, the CDR3 reads TGCGCCAGCAGTGAGGATGGGGTTTCGGGCGAGCAGTACTTC. It yields the protein CASSEDGVSGEQYF.